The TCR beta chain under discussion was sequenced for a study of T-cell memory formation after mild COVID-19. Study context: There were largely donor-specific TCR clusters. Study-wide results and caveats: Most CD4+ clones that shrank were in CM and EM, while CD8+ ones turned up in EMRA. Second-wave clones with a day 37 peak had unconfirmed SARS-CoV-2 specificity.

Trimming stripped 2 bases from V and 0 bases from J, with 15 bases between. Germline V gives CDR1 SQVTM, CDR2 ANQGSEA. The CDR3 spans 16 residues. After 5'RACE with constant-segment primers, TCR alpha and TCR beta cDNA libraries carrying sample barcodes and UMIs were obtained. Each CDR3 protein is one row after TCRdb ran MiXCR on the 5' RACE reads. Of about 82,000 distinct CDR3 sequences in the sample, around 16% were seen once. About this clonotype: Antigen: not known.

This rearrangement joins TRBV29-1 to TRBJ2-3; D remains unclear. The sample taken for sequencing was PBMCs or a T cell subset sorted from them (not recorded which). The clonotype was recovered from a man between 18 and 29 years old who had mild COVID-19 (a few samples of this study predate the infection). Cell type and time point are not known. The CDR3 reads CSVEFFSTTSTDTQYF. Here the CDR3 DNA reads TGCAGCGTTGAATTTTTTAGCACAACTAGCACAGATACGCAGTATTTT.